The clone carrying this T cell receptor beta chain turned up a few times. The sample originates from a study of human T cells and chemical hapten exposure. On the study more broadly: DPC 0.01% went on the upper back by patch test, with reading at 6 days. The study traced per-sample TCR yield variation mainly to small differences in pooled library volumes.

The sample's time point: pre-sensitization, week 0. The sample's treatment: therapeutic diphenylcyclopropenone sensitization with weekly scalp DPC. Whole blood that had not been fractionated was the source of extracted total RNA. Blood sampling preceded each patch test application. V dropped 0 bases and J dropped 9 bases, with 13 bases sitting between them. This CDR3 is built from 14 residues. The germline V gene encodes CDR1 SGHRS and CDR2 YFSETQ. TCRdb independently ran MiXCR on the RACE reads; one entry per CDR3 protein. The sample has tens of thousands of distinct CDR3 sequences, 10% seen once. This sequence originates from a man over 45 with alopecia areata. Some clones in this sample may be carry-over from other donors' samples. Sequenced here: whole blood, sampled in connection with sensitization to the hapten diphenylcyclopropenone (DPC). J is TRBJ2-1 and V is TRBV5-1, with D perhaps matching TRBD1 (5 bases). The CDR3 spells CASSLDKGLGEQFF. The CDR3 DNA follows: TGCGCCAGCAGCTTGGATAAGGGGTTAGGTGAGCAGTTCTTC.